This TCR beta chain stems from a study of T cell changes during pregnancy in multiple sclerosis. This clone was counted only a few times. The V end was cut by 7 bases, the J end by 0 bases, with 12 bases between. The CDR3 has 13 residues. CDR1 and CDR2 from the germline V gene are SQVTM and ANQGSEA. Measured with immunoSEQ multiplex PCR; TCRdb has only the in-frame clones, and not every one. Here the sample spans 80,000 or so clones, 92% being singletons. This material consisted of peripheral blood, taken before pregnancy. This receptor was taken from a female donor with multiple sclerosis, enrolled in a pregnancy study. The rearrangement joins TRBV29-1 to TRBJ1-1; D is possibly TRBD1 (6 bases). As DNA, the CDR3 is TGCAGCGCAATGACAGGAATGAACACTGAAGCTTTCTTT. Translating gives CSAMTGMNTEAFF.